These 22 T cell receptor beta chains were all obtained from the same sample, sequenced in a study of T cells in Graves' hyperthyroidism and ophthalmopathy (dated by TCRdb to between 2018 and 2021). The library was generated by multiplex PCR. TCRdb records Illumina HiSeq 2000 as the sequencer. The TCR beta CDR3 regions were amplified from the RNA transcripts. The TCR CDR3 was subjected to a first round of RT-PCR using the HTBI primer set and the Qiagen OneStep RT-PCR kit. Using fastp trimming at Q25 and MiXCR clonotype assembly, TCRdb reanalyzed the public sequencing data and kept in-frame beta chains. Every distinct CDR3 protein forms one entry, paired with its most common genes and DNA. For this sample the table gives about 530,000 distinct CDR3 sequences, of which roughly 17% were detected only once. The ten largest clones take up approximately 18% of the sample. The specimen was blood. The receptors come from a woman younger than 35 with Graves' ophthalmopathy.

This chain uses TRBV25-1 with TRBJ1-2, with no clear D. In germline, CDR1 is MGHDK, CDR2 SYGVNS. V lost 4 bases, J lost 5 bases, and 11 bases lay in between. The CDR3 length is 13 residues. The CDR3 DNA reads as TGTGCCAGCAGTGGCAGGACCTTATATGGCTACACCTTC. Its protein is CASSGRTLYGYTF.

The CDR3 sequence: CSASVAGGRDEQYF. CDR3 sequence (DNA): TGCAGTGCTAGTGTAGCGGGAGGACGCGACGAGCAGTACTTC. The V and J genes are TRBV20-1 and TRBJ2-7; 10 nucleotides match TRBD2. This CDR3 has 14 amino acids. V shed 3 bases and J 5 bases; nucleotides not matched to a gene: 7. The V gene's germline CDR1 is DFQATT and CDR2 SNEGSKA (reference sequence).

Ten or more counts support this clonotype. The chain uses TRBV6-5 and TRBJ1-1; perhaps TRBD1 as D (5 bases). The germline CDR1 and CDR2 sequences are MNHEY and SVGAGI. The CDR3 has 14 amino acids. V lost 2 bases and J 3 bases, leaving 10 bases between the germline ends. In nucleotides, the CDR3 is TGTGCCAGCAGTTACGGCCGGGGGTACACTGAAGCTTTCTTT. Encoded protein: CASSYGRGYTEAFF.

Note on this clonotype: Just one base apart from a much larger clone, this may be a read error. This chain connects TRBV12-3 or TRBV12-4 to TRBJ1-1; D possibly corresponds to TRBD1 (6 bases). The length of the CDR3 is 16 residues. Between the trimmed V and J ends, which lost 3 bases and 3 bases, there was a span of 17 bases. The CDR3: CASSFSGGRGDTEAFF. The CDR3 region has the DNA TGTGCCAGCAGTTTCTCTGGGGGGAGGGGGGACACTGAAGCTTTCTTT.

This clonotype was observed a handful of times. This chain connects TRBV7-2 to TRBJ1-4; 7 bases fit TRBD1. CDR3 length: 16 residues. V trimming: 1 base; J trimming: 7 bases; junction bases outside the gene matches: 9. In germline, CDR1 is SGHTA, CDR2 FQGNSA. CDR3: CASSLGQGGSSEKLFF. In nucleotides, the CDR3 is TGTGCCAGCAGCTTAGGACAGGGAGGGTCTTCTGAAAAACTGTTTTTT.

This clonotype was seen repeatedly, ten times or more. The chain combines TRBV7-2 with TRBJ2-7; TRBD1 agrees at 7 bases. The V gene's germline CDR1 is SGHTA and CDR2 FQGNSA. Germline trimming cut 4 bases from V and 3 bases from J; bases unmatched to any gene: 6. CDR3 length equals 14 residues. Written as DNA, the CDR3 is TGTGCCAGCAGCTCGCCAGGGGGTAGCTACGAGCAGTACTTC. It yields the protein CASSSPGGSYEQYF.

This clonotype was seen at least ten times. This chain joins TRBV6-2 or TRBV6-3 and TRBJ1-1; D ambiguous. Germline V gene sequence: CDR1 MNHEY, CDR2 SVGEGT. The length of the CDR3 is 15 residues. V lost 6 bases and J 0 bases, leaving 14 bases between the germline ends. The CDR3 bases are TGTGCCAGCAGGGAGTTTCAGCAGCTGAACACTGAAGCTTTCTTT. Its protein product is CASREFQQLNTEAFF.

This clonotype occurred once. The chain links TRBV27 to TRBJ2-3; tentatively, D is TRBD2 (6 bases). The CDR3 totals 12 residues. Germline CDR1 and CDR2: MNHEY and SMNVEV (reference sequence). Trimming stripped 7 bases from V and 5 bases from J, with 10 bases between. CDR3 in amino acids: CASIGGLDTQYF. Here the CDR3 DNA reads TGTGCCAGCATTGGGGGGTTAGATACGCAGTATTTT.

This clonotype was detected a few times. This CDR3 reads CASSLGLAGLHEQYF. The CDR3 DNA is TGTGCCAGCAGTTTGGGACTAGCGGGACTCCACGAGCAGTACTTC. The V and J genes are TRBV27 and TRBJ2-7; 13 positions agree with TRBD2. V gave up 3 bases and J gave up 5 bases; unmatched junction bases: 4. The germline gives CDR1 MNHEY, CDR2 SMNVEV (reference sequence). CDR3 length: 15 residues.

There are many counts of this clonotype. CDR3 sequence (DNA): TGTGCCAGCATCCTACAGGTCATGAACACTGAAGCTTTCTTT. This sequence encodes CASILQVMNTEAFF. The chain recombines TRBV6-1 with TRBJ1-1; maybe TRBD1 (5 bases). Germline lookup yields CDR1 MNHNS and CDR2 SASEGT. This CDR3 comprises 14 residues. V was cut by 7 bases and J by 0 bases, with 12 bases left in between.

The rearrangement joins TRBV7-9 to TRBJ2-1; D not certain. V was cut by 3 bases and J by 6 bases, with 15 bases left in between. CDR3 size: 15 residues. CDR1 is SEHNR and CDR2 is FQNEAQ in the germline V gene (reference sequence). The CDR3 loop reads CASSFVSLNRNEQFF. The CDR3 bases are TGTGCCAGCAGCTTTGTATCCTTAAACCGCAATGAGCAGTTCTTC.

V is TRBV5-1 and J is TRBJ2-1; 7 nucleotides agree with TRBD2. The germline gives CDR1 SGHRS, CDR2 YFSETQ. V trimming: 4 bases; J trimming: 7 bases; junction bases outside the gene matches: 5. CDR3 length: 13 residues. CDR3 in DNA: TGCGCCAGCAGCCCCGGGGGGACGAATGAGCAGTTCTTC. Amino acids: CASSPGGTNEQFF.

V gene TRBV28 combines with J gene TRBJ2-1; possibly TRBD1 for D (5 bases). This CDR3 contains 13 residues. Looked up from germline, CDR1 is MDHEN and CDR2 is SYDVKM. V gave up 7 bases and J gave up 9 bases, with 16 bases separating them. The CDR3: CASNVPGHVEQFF. For the CDR3, the DNA is TGTGCCAGCAATGTCCCAGGGCATGTTGAGCAGTTCTTC.

This chain uses TRBV28 with TRBJ2-7; 7 bases fit TRBD1. This CDR3 region has 15 residues. The germline V gene has CDR1 MDHEN and CDR2 SYDVKM. The V gene end was trimmed by 0 bases and the J gene end by 5 bases; junction bases not matched to a gene: 7. The CDR3 nucleotides read TGTGCCAGCAGTTTATGGAGGGGGCAAAGTGACGAGCAGTACTTC. Translating it yields CASSLWRGQSDEQYF.

Ten or more counts support this clonotype. The gene calls are TRBV7-9 and TRBJ2-7; 10 nucleotides agree with TRBD1. Germline CDR1 SEHNR, CDR2 FQNEAQ (reference sequence). CDR3 length: 15 residues. V dropped 4 bases and J dropped 5; count of bases not matched to a gene: 8. The CDR3, as DNA: TGTGCCAGCAGCTCGGACAGGGGGAAAGGCCACGAGCAGTACTTC. Encoded protein: CASSSDRGKGHEQYF.

CDR3 sequence (DNA): TGCAGCGTTGAAAAAGACCGCAGCTCTGGAAACACCATATATTTT. Protein product: CSVEKDRSSGNTIYF. The chain combines TRBV29-1 with TRBJ1-3, with D unclear. Germline CDR1 and CDR2: SQVTM and ANQGSEA. The ends were cut back, 2 bases at V and 0 bases at J, with 11 bases in the middle. CDR3 length: 15 amino acids. Full variable domain (missing parts from reference TRBV29-1 and TRBJ1-3): SAVISQKPSRDICQRGTSLTIQCQVDSQVTMMFWYRQQPGQSLTLIATANQGSEATYESGFVIDKFPISRPNLTFSTLTVSNMSPEDSSIYLCSVEKDRSSGNTIYFGEGSWLTVV.

The sample holds many counts of this clonotype. J is TRBJ2-7 and V is TRBV6-1, with D perhaps given as TRBD1 or TRBD2 (5 bases each). CDR1 and CDR2 (germline): MNHNS, SASEGT. There are 12 residues in the CDR3. V lost 8 bases and J 2 bases, leaving 10 bases between the germline ends. CDR3 in amino acids: CASGDRTYEQYF. CDR3 DNA: TGTGCCAGCGGGGACCGAACCTACGAGCAGTACTTC.

With respect to this clonotype: This clone may be a read error of a much larger clone one base away. The chain has TRBV5-1 and TRBJ1-1, with a possible D match to TRBD1 (5 bases). With 3 bases removed from V and 3 bases from J, the gap between germline ends came to 18 bases. There are 16 residues in the CDR3. The V gene's germline CDR1 is SGHRS and CDR2 YFSETQ. The CDR3, as DNA: TGCGCCAGCAGCTGGGGGGTAAGAGGGCTTGACACTGAAGCTTTCTTT. Residues: CASSWGVRGLDTEAFF.

V usage is TRBV6-1 and J usage is TRBJ2-7; D is uncertain. The germline CDR1 and CDR2 sequences are MNHNS and SASEGT. The CDR3 covers 13 residues. With 5 bases removed from V and 2 bases from J, the gap between germline ends came to 10 bases. This chain's CDR3 is CASSQRKAYEQYF. Written as DNA, the CDR3 is TGTGCCAGCAGTCAGAGGAAGGCCTACGAGCAGTACTTC.

This clonotype was seen only a few times. The V gene is TRBV14, the J gene TRBJ2-2; D unresolved. The CDR3 has 17 amino acids. In germline, CDR1 is SGHDN, CDR2 FVKESK. Trimming took 1 base from V and 1 from J, leaving 13 bases between them. The CDR3 DNA sequence: TGTGCCAGCAGCCAAGTGGTCTGCATCTGGAACACCGGGGAGCTGTTTTTT. Its protein is CASSQVVCIWNTGELFF.

This clonotype has at least ten counts. V is TRBV3-1 and J is TRBJ1-6, with 8 bases aligning to TRBD1. The CDR3 runs to 14 residues. After removal of 4 bases from V and 9 bases from J, the junction contained 5 bases not matched to a gene. Germline CDR1 reads LGHDT; CDR2 reads YNNKEL (reference sequence). The CDR3 spells CASSRGQGGSPLHF. The CDR3 DNA sequence: TGTGCCAGCAGCCGAGGACAGGGAGGTTCACCCCTCCACTTT.

This clonotype has ten or more counts. J is TRBJ2-7 and V is TRBV7-2, with 11 bases fitting TRBD1. CDR1 is SGHTA, CDR2 FQGNSA, per germline. V lost 5 bases and J lost 5; bases outside the gene matches: 11. The length of the CDR3 is 16 residues. The DNA for the CDR3 is TGTGCCAGCAGCCCGAGAACCGGGACAGGGGGTAACGAGCAGTACTTC. Translating it yields CASSPRTGTGGNEQYF.